This T cell receptor (beta chain) was observed in a study of blood T cell repertoires in COVID-19. Study details: In each case, the material was cDNA or gDNA derived from T cells, B-cell-depleted T cells, or PBMCs.

In the original workflow: Reference gene primer amplification gave estimated nucleated cell counts. This table comes from immunoSEQ multiplex PCR, and its TCRdb copy is limited to in-frame clones, with some not included. That table gives V, J and clone size, and the DNA gave D and trimming. The table has around 250,000 clones, roughly nine tenths seen once; the top ten hold more than 1%. In terms of age and location, participants ranged from roughly 18 to 100 years and lived in approximately 24 US areas. The CDR3 is 13 residues long. V lost 1 base and J lost 10; bases outside the gene matches: 2. Germline CDR1 and CDR2: LGHDT and YNNKEL (reference sequence).

The sample comprised PBMCs or T cells enriched from blood (not recorded which). This sequence originates from a human donor in a cohort exposed to, infected with or recovered from COVID-19 (not recorded which). The donor label of this sample is uncertain. This chain joins TRBV3-1 (or the pseudogene TRBV3-2) and TRBJ2-4; 9 bases fit TRBD1. CDR3 protein: CASSQADRGIQYF. The CDR3 DNA is TGTGCCAGCAGCCAAGCGGACAGGGGAATTCAGTACTTC.